These T cell receptor beta chains were read from a single sample in a study of T cell responses to AZD1222 COVID-19 vaccine. This table comes from immunoSEQ multiplex PCR, and its TCRdb copy is limited to in-frame clones, with some not included. This sample has about 110,000 clones; about 93% occur once, and the top ten carry about 6.8%. This specimen was peripheral blood, taken 28 days after the second AZD1222 dose. The origin of the receptors is an adult who received the AZD1222 COVID-19 vaccine. Each CDR3 is given with its conserved first and last residue. The D gene is left open where the match is weak. Size tells how often a clone was seen (once, few, many) or the class of an expanded clone, and some rows leave it out.

J gene: TRBJ1-1
V gene: TRBV30
clone size: .
CDR3 length: 13
D gene: .
CDR3 DNA: TGTGCCTGGATGGTGAATCCGAACACTGAAGCTTTCTTT
CDR3 protein: CAWMVNPNTEAFF

J gene: TRBJ1-5
V gene: TRBV7-9
clone size: .
CDR3 length: 11
D gene: .
CDR3 DNA: TGTGCCAGCAGCCAAGGGGGGCCCCAGCATTTT
CDR3 protein: CASSQGGPQHF

J gene: TRBJ2-1
V gene: TRBV18
clone size: .
CDR3 length: 14
D gene: .
CDR3 DNA: TGTGCCAGCTCAGTGGACAGCTACGTAGGTGAGCAGTTCTTC
CDR3 protein: CASSVDSYVGEQFF

J gene: TRBJ1-5
V gene: TRBV6-5
clone size: .
CDR3 length: 15
D gene: .
CDR3 DNA: TGTGCCAGCAGTTACTCTGGCGGAGAGTGGCAGCCCCAGCATTTT
CDR3 protein: CASSYSGGEWQPQHF

J gene: TRBJ2-7
V gene: TRBV7-9
clone size: .
CDR3 length: 14
D gene: .
CDR3 DNA: TGTGCCAGCAGCCCCCCGGGATTTTCCTACGAGCAGTACTTC
CDR3 protein: CASSPPGFSYEQYF

J gene: TRBJ1-2
V gene: TRBV10-2
clone size: .
CDR3 length: 16
D gene: TRBD1
CDR3 DNA: TGCGCCATCTCGGGGACAGGGTTCGATCGTGCCTATGGCTACACCTTC
CDR3 protein: CAISGTGFDRAYGYTF

J gene: TRBJ1-1
V gene: TRBV5-1
clone size: .
CDR3 length: 14
D gene: .
CDR3 DNA: TGCGCCAGCACCATCACTGGCATGAACACTGAAGCTTTCTTT
CDR3 protein: CASTITGMNTEAFF

J gene: TRBJ2-1
V gene: TRBV6-5
clone size: .
CDR3 length: 11
D gene: .
CDR3 DNA: TGTGCCGGCGCCAACTACAATGAGCAGTTCTTC
CDR3 protein: CAGANYNEQFF

J gene: TRBJ1-5
V gene: TRBV28
clone size: .
CDR3 length: 16
D gene: TRBD1
CDR3 DNA: TGTGCCAGCAGTTTCTCGACAGGGGGAACCAGACAGCCCCAGCATTTT
CDR3 protein: CASSFSTGGTRQPQHF

J gene: TRBJ1-4
V gene: TRBV6-5
clone size: .
CDR3 length: 12
D gene: .
CDR3 DNA: TGTGCCAGCAGTTACTCCGGGGAAAAACTGTTTTTT
CDR3 protein: CASSYSGEKLFF

J gene: TRBJ1-1
V gene: TRBV7-8
clone size: .
CDR3 length: 14
D gene: .
CDR3 DNA: TGTGCCAGCAGTCAGCTCCGGGGGGTATGGGAAGCTTTCTTT
CDR3 protein: CASSQLRGVWEAFF

J gene: TRBJ1-6
V gene: TRBV30
clone size: .
CDR3 length: 14
D gene: .
CDR3 DNA: TGTGCCTGGAGTGTCACACAGCCGAATTCACCCCTCCACTTT
CDR3 protein: CAWSVTQPNSPLHF

J gene: TRBJ1-5
V gene: TRBV12-3/TRBV12-4
clone size: .
CDR3 length: 13
D gene: .
CDR3 DNA: TGTGCCAGCAGCCTGACACGTAATCAGCCCCAGCATTTT
CDR3 protein: CASSLTRNQPQHF

J gene: TRBJ2-5
V gene: TRBV12-3/TRBV12-4
clone size: .
CDR3 length: 13
D gene: .
CDR3 DNA: TGTGCCAGCGGTATTGACACTCAAGAGACCCAGTACTTC
CDR3 protein: CASGIDTQETQYF

J gene: TRBJ1-1
V gene: TRBV6-5
clone size: once
CDR3 length: 14
D gene: .
CDR3 DNA: TGTGCCAGCAGTTATGGAGAGATGAACACTGAAGCTTTCTTT
CDR3 protein: CASSYGEMNTEAFF

J gene: TRBJ1-2
V gene: TRBV5-6
clone size: .
CDR3 length: 13
D gene: .
CDR3 DNA: TGTGCCAGCACCCGGGTCTTTAACTATGGCTACACCTTC
CDR3 protein: CASTRVFNYGYTF

J gene: TRBJ1-1
V gene: TRBV18
clone size: .
CDR3 length: 18
D gene: TRBD1
CDR3 DNA: TGTGCCAGCTCACCCTCCAGGGGGAATTTTATGACGGACACTGAAGCTTTCTTT
CDR3 protein: CASSPSRGNFMTDTEAFF

J gene: TRBJ2-1
V gene: TRBV2
clone size: .
CDR3 length: 18
D gene: TRBD2
CDR3 DNA: TGTGCCAGCAGTGTAGGTAGCGGGGGCCTACCCACCTACAATGAGCAGTTCTTC
CDR3 protein: CASSVGSGGLPTYNEQFF

J gene: TRBJ1-5
V gene: TRBV18
clone size: .
CDR3 length: 15
D gene: .
CDR3 DNA: TGTGCCAGCTCACCACCGGGACCGATAAATCAGCCCCAGCATTTT
CDR3 protein: CASSPPGPINQPQHF

J gene: TRBJ1-6
V gene: TRBV6-5
clone size: .
CDR3 length: 13
D gene: .
CDR3 DNA: TGTGCCAGCAGTCGGAAGCAGGATTCACCCCTCCACTTT
CDR3 protein: CASSRKQDSPLHF

J gene: TRBJ2-7
V gene: TRBV10-1
clone size: .
CDR3 length: 14
D gene: .
CDR3 DNA: TGCGCCAGCAGTGACCTCGAGAGGCTGGGTGAGCAGTACTTC
CDR3 protein: CASSDLERLGEQYF

J gene: TRBJ1-2
V gene: TRBV6-4
clone size: .
CDR3 length: 13
D gene: TRBD1
CDR3 DNA: TGTGCCAGCAGAGGGGACAGGGGGCGAGTCTACACCTTC
CDR3 protein: CASRGDRGRVYTF

J gene: TRBJ2-7
V gene: TRBV12-3/TRBV12-4
clone size: .
CDR3 length: 13
D gene: .
CDR3 DNA: TGTGCCAGCAAAGCGGAGAGCTCCTACGAGCAGTACTTC
CDR3 protein: CASKAESSYEQYF

J gene: TRBJ1-2
V gene: TRBV2
clone size: .
CDR3 length: 10
D gene: .
CDR3 DNA: TGTGCCAGGGACAGCTATGGCTACACCTTC
CDR3 protein: CARDSYGYTF

J gene: TRBJ1-5
V gene: TRBV6-1
clone size: .
CDR3 length: 13
D gene: .
CDR3 DNA: TGTGCCAGCAGTGAAGCCGGGTATCAGCCCCAGCATTTT
CDR3 protein: CASSEAGYQPQHF

J gene: TRBJ2-5
V gene: TRBV7-2
clone size: once
CDR3 length: 15
D gene: TRBD2
CDR3 DNA: TGTGCCAGCAGCCCGACTAGCGGGACTGGTGAGACCCAGTACTTC
CDR3 protein: CASSPTSGTGETQYF

J gene: TRBJ2-7
V gene: TRBV28
clone size: .
CDR3 length: 11
D gene: .
CDR3 DNA: TGTGCCAGCAGTTTAGGTTACGAGCAGTACTTC
CDR3 protein: CASSLGYEQYF

J gene: TRBJ2-3
V gene: TRBV7-2
clone size: once
CDR3 length: 15
D gene: .
CDR3 DNA: TGTGCCAGCAGCCTCCTGCTCGGGACTACAGATACGCAGTATTTT
CDR3 protein: CASSLLLGTTDTQYF

J gene: TRBJ1-2
V gene: TRBV5-4
clone size: .
CDR3 length: 14
D gene: .
CDR3 DNA: TGTGCCAGCAGCGCTTGGGGGGTAAGGGATGGCTACACCTTC
CDR3 protein: CASSAWGVRDGYTF

J gene: TRBJ1-4
V gene: TRBV7-8
clone size: .
CDR3 length: 16
D gene: .
CDR3 DNA: TGTGCCAGCAGCTTATCCCTCGCCCGAGCCGATGAAAAACTGTTTTTT
CDR3 protein: CASSLSLARADEKLFF

J gene: TRBJ1-4
V gene: TRBV18
clone size: .
CDR3 length: 13
D gene: .
CDR3 DNA: TGTGCCAGCTCACCCACAAACAGTGAAAAACTGTTTTTT
CDR3 protein: CASSPTNSEKLFF

J gene: TRBJ1-6
V gene: TRBV6-5
clone size: .
CDR3 length: 14
D gene: .
CDR3 DNA: TGTGCCAGCAGCAGACCGGAGTATAATTCACCCCTCCACTTT
CDR3 protein: CASSRPEYNSPLHF

J gene: TRBJ1-6
V gene: TRBV6-5
clone size: .
CDR3 length: 14
D gene: .
CDR3 DNA: TGTGCCAGCAGTTATTACAGTCCCAATTCACCCCTCCACTTT
CDR3 protein: CASSYYSPNSPLHF

J gene: TRBJ1-1
V gene: TRBV5-5
clone size: .
CDR3 length: 13
D gene: TRBD1
CDR3 DNA: TGTGCCAGCAGCCCGACAGGGGTGGCTGAAGCTTTCTTT
CDR3 protein: CASSPTGVAEAFF

J gene: TRBJ2-1
V gene: TRBV3-1/TRBV3-2
clone size: .
CDR3 length: 16
D gene: .
CDR3 DNA: TGTGCCAGCAGCCAAGGTAGTGGGGGCTCCTACAATGAGCAGTTCTTC
CDR3 protein: CASSQGSGGSYNEQFF

J gene: TRBJ1-4
V gene: TRBV6-5
clone size: once
CDR3 length: 15
D gene: .
CDR3 DNA: TGTGCCAGCAGTTACTCGGACAGCTTTAATGAAAAACTGTTTTTT
CDR3 protein: CASSYSDSFNEKLFF

J gene: TRBJ2-5
V gene: TRBV4-1
clone size: .
CDR3 length: 13
D gene: .
CDR3 DNA: TGCGCCAGCAGCCAAAGGGACGGAGAGACCCAGTACTTC
CDR3 protein: CASSQRDGETQYF

J gene: TRBJ1-5
V gene: TRBV6-5
clone size: .
CDR3 length: 10
D gene: .
CDR3 DNA: TGTGCCAGCGCGGATCAGCCCCAGCATTTT
CDR3 protein: CASADQPQHF

J gene: TRBJ2-2
V gene: TRBV5-6
clone size: .
CDR3 length: 17
D gene: TRBD2
CDR3 DNA: TGTGCCAGCAGCTTGGATCTAGCGGGCGGTATAACCGGGGAGCTGTTTTTT
CDR3 protein: CASSLDLAGGITGELFF

J gene: TRBJ1-2
V gene: TRBV4-1
clone size: .
CDR3 length: 11
D gene: .
CDR3 DNA: TGCGCCAGCAGCCTCAGTGGAGGCTACACCTTC
CDR3 protein: CASSLSGGYTF

J gene: TRBJ2-3
V gene: TRBV6-1
clone size: once
CDR3 length: 17
D gene: .
CDR3 DNA: TGTGCCAGCAGTGAAGAAGGAGGGGGGGGCGGCACAGATACGCAGTATTTT
CDR3 protein: CASSEEGGGGGTDTQYF